This TCR beta chain was identified during a study of Ad26.COV2.S vaccination and SARS-CoV-2 variants. General study findings and limits: Comparability of non-spike TCR breadth was observed across vaccine and placebo recipients.

Details on this clone: Its antigen is undetermined.

Sequenced by immunoSEQ multiplex PCR; TCRdb stores in-frame clones only, minus some. Of 150,000 to 200,000 clones in the sample, 70% to 90% were seen once. Germline trimming cut 5 bases from V and 4 bases from J; bases unmatched to any gene: 7. The CDR3 loop spans 15 amino acids. In germline, CDR1 is SGHTA, CDR2 FQGTGA. V is TRBV7-3 and J is TRBJ1-3; 8 nucleotides line up with TRBD1. The sequence came from a human donor who had recovered from COVID-19. This sample comprised peripheral blood, obtained after recovery from COVID-19. The CDR3 sequence is CASSPGQGAGNTIYF. In DNA, the CDR3 is TGTGCCAGCAGCCCCGGGCAGGGGGCAGGAAACACCATATATTTT.